The clone carrying this T cell receptor beta chain was seen ten or more times. Time point meaning: after trial treatment. Described treatment: LDRT plus nivolumab, ipilimumab, low-dose cyclophosphamide and aspirin (RACIN trial). Low-dose radiotherapy and low-dose cyclophosphamide, together with aspirin, ipilimumab and nivolumab, were given to donors. Trimming took 3 bases from V and 1 from J, leaving 8 bases between them. The CDR3 extends over 14 amino acids. Per the germline V gene, CDR1 is KGHDR and CDR2 is SFDVKD. With TRAV- and TRBV-specific primers, first-strand cDNA was made, covering the alpha and beta chains. For amplifying TCRs, the PCR ran for 20 to 25 cycles with Phusion, which was used together with a constant-region primer and the adapter on the V primers. Each CDR3 protein gets one entry after TCRdb re-called the reads with MiXCR. The sample includes tens of thousands of distinct CDR3 sequences, less than 20% of them seen just once.

This record comes from a study of low-dose radiotherapy and immunotherapy resistance in tumors. Study-wide background: Doses delivered to Cohort 2 were 1 Gy per fraction every two weeks, amounting to 13 Gy over 26 weeks.

This chain joins TRBV24-1 and TRBJ2-5; D is unclear. Sequencing was performed on PBMCs, taken after low-dose radiotherapy plus immunotherapy. The source of this sequence is a male donor with prostate cancer. CDR3 nucleotides: TGTGCCACCAGTGATCGAACCTCCCAAGAGACCCAGTACTTC. This sequence encodes CATSDRTSQETQYF.